This TCR beta chain was sequenced in a study of identical twins (dated by TCRdb to between 2015 and 2016). With regard to the full study: The study deep-sequenced TCR alpha and beta repertoires from monozygotic twins, unrelated adults of various ages and cord blood to test whether fetal clonotypes persist. To rule out contamination, the twin experiments were replicated at different times with different library preparation protocols.

All donors were healthy Caucasians. Three pairs of female monozygotic twins, all aged 18 to 29 years, made up the twin cohort. RNA for TCR libraries was isolated from peripheral blood mononuclear cells. Library generation was performed with 5' RACE. The instrument was an Illumina HiSeq 2000. A universal primer binding site was introduced by template switching, and a unique molecular identifier was present in the final cDNA, enabling accurate counting of TCR cDNA molecules. First-strand cDNA for TCR alpha and beta chains was synthesized from specific primers in the conserved constant-segment region. Each cDNA library was double barcoded, with a SMART-Mk sample barcode plus Illumina barcodes, to control for contamination. TruSeq adapter sequences, together with Illumina sample barcodes, were added in two successive PCR steps. TCR alpha and beta cDNA libraries were sequenced on the Illumina HiSeq platform with custom primers. The original methods were these. MiGEC processed the raw reads to extract unique molecular identifiers, while MiXCR was used to determine the CDR3 positions. For each individual, recombination models were inferred using an EM algorithm with the repgenHMM and IGoR tools. The tcR package in R was used for shared clonotype analysis, with sharing normalized by the product of cloneset sizes. To study raw recombination free of thymic and clonal selection effects, out-of-frame nonproductive sequences were analyzed. Using fastp trimming at Q25 and MiXCR clonotype assembly, TCRdb reanalyzed the public sequencing data and kept in-frame beta chains. CDR3 protein duplicates are merged, each entry listing the most common genes and DNA. These V and J calls originate from TCRdb's pipeline instead of the authors' own analysis. Here the sample has under 800,000 distinct CDR3 sequences; 21% occur a single time. Jointly, the top ten make up roughly 4% of the sample.

This clonotype was counted between two and nine times. It lacks a known antigen. Per-base quality was not reported, and no clone a single base away is much larger than it. Beyond this particular receptor, the publication reports: Out-of-frame TCR alpha sharing in monozygotic twins was systematically underestimated by recombination models, whereas sharing between unrelated individuals was in agreement with the recombination models. Because the same donors could not be followed over many years, the conclusions depended on cross-sectional statistical analysis. Invariant T cells such as MAIT and iNKT could partly confound zero-insertion analyses, though diverse VJ usage argued against this for most clonotypes. Fewer insertions were carried by abundant cord blood beta clonotypes; a weaker similar trend was observed in young adult naive repertoires, while no such trend was observed in memory repertoires. A weaker excess of twin sharing was found in beta out-of-frame sequences because the signal-to-noise ratio was lowered by fewer shared sequences. Compared with coincidental sharing between unrelated individuals, an excess of low generation-probability sequences was observed among out-of-frame TCR alpha sequences shared between twins.

At the junction V is shortened by 11 bases and J by 0 bases, with 23 bases in between. CDR3 length: 17 amino acids, cysteine to phenylalanine. Left in the record is the CDR3 DNA by itself, 51 bases read in frame from the first base. Per the germline V gene, ENHRY is the CDR1 and SYGVKD is the CDR2. This sample also belongs to another study, concerning T cells expressing NK-cell markers. The other study reports the following: In sorted CD3+CD56+NKG2C+, CD3+CD56+NKG2C- and CD3+CD56-NKG2C+ T-cell subsets from several donors, TCR beta-chain repertoires were profiled. Among the eight sequenced donors, only one was HCMV-seronegative, while the other seven were HCMV-seropositive. In several experiments an anti-gammadeltaTCR antibody was added to restrict sorting to alphabetaTCR-expressing T cells. In several donors, the dominant CD3+CD56+NKG2C+ clonotypes were found to rank among the top 10 CD8+ clonotypes and to make up about 1.0-7.0% of CD8+ T cells. Those dominant clonotypes were again the most abundant among CD3+CD56-NKG2C+ cells in a handful of donors, at roughly 25-60.1%. Whether the expanded NKG2C-expressing T cell clones were specific for HCMV antigens remained unclear. All eight donors whose samples were sequenced were randomly selected healthy volunteers, three of them men and five women. To determine HCMV serostatus, a commercial ELISA kit was used to detect HCMV-specific IgG in serum. For more than five donors, bulk peripheral blood T-cell repertoires were additionally sequenced from unsorted PBMC. MIGEC was used to demultiplex reads and group reads by UMI, and MiTCR was used to assemble and quantify clonotypes. To exclude erroneous sequences, any TCR cDNA sequence not supported by at least two reads was discarded. The tcR package was used for downstream repertoire analysis, and clonotypes were matched between fractions using CDR3 nucleotide sequence together with V segment. Antigen specificity was annotated against VDJdb with VDJmatch, allowing one amino acid substitution in CDR3.

The sample was PBMCs. The TCR was taken from a woman between 18 and 29 years old in good health. The rearrangement joined TRBV10-3 to TRBJ2-1; the D gene may be TRBD1 or TRBD2, since each aligns over 5 bases. The sequence in DNA is TGTGCCGCCCAAGCCCCGGGACGGGGAAGCTCCTACAATGAGCAGTTCTTC. This yields the protein CAAQAPGRGSSYNEQFF.